These T cell receptor beta chains were read from a single sample in a study of cytomegalovirus exposure and HLA in healthy donors. Only in-frame clones appear in the TCRdb table, and some are missing; sequencing was by immunoSEQ multiplex PCR. The sample yields 110,000 or so clones, roughly four fifths seen once. The specimen sequenced was PBMCs. The receptors come from a man in his fifties in good health and CMV-seropositive. CDR3s include the opening cysteine and the closing phenylalanine or tryptophan. D genes are given only for firm matches. Clone size is not always given. Where it is, it says once, few, many or a class for expanded clones.

TRBV7-2,TRBJ2-7,-,few,TGTGCCAGCAGCCAGGGGAGGGCTAGCGGTCTTTACGAGCAGTACTTC,CASSQGRASGLYEQYF
TRBV4-1,TRBJ1-1,-,-,TGCGCCAGCAGCCACATGAACACTGAAGCTTTCTTT,CASSHMNTEAFF
TRBV5-6,TRBJ1-1,TRBD1,-,TGTGCCAGCAGCAAGAGAGGCGTAACAGGGGGCCGGAACACTGAAGCTTTCTTT,CASSKRGVTGGRNTEAFF
TRBV6-5,TRBJ2-1,TRBD2,-,TGTGCCAGCATCGGACTAGCGGCCAATGAGCAGTTCTTC,CASIGLAANEQFF
TRBV5-1,TRBJ2-7,-,few,TGCGCCAGCAGCCCACGGTGGGCAGGGGATAACGAGCAGTACTTC,CASSPRWAGDNEQYF
TRBV7-9,TRBJ1-2,TRBD1,few,TGTGCCAGCAGCGTATTAGAATCCGACAGGGGTGGCTACACCTTC,CASSVLESDRGGYTF
TRBV9,TRBJ2-6,-,-,TGTGCCAGCAGCGTAGAAAGGAGGGAACCCGTATTCGAAGATTTC,CASSVERREPVFEDF
TRBV7-9,TRBJ2-7,-,-,TGTGCCAGCAGCTCACACAGGGTCTGGGAGCAGTACTTC,CASSSHRVWEQYF
TRBV10-1,TRBJ2-1,-,-,TGCGCCAGCAGTGGGTCCCCGAATGGCGGCAATGAGCAGTTCTTC,CASSGSPNGGNEQFF
TRBV11-3,TRBJ2-5,-,-,TGTGCCAGCAGCTTAGCTGGGGCTCAGGAGACCCAGTACTTC,CASSLAGAQETQYF
TRBV7-7,TRBJ2-1,-,-,TGTGCTAGCAGCTCTACAGGGTACAATGAGCAGTTCTTC,CASSSTGYNEQFF
TRBV18,TRBJ2-1,TRBD1,-,TGTGCCAGCTCACTTATCTTCCGGGACAGGGGGAATGAGCAGTTCTTC,CASSLIFRDRGNEQFF
TRBV11-3,TRBJ2-5,-,-,TGTGCCAGCAGCTTAGTCCACAGGGACCAAGAGACCCAGTACTTC,CASSLVHRDQETQYF
TRBV7-6,TRBJ2-7,-,once,TGTGCCAGCAGCCGAACCAGAGGGGGAGAAGGTACGAACGAGCAGTACTTC,CASSRTRGGEGTNEQYF
TRBV6-1,TRBJ1-3,-,-,TGTGCCAGCAGTGAAAACAGCCCCGTGAGCTCTGGAAACACCATATATTTT,CASSENSPVSSGNTIYF
TRBV29-1,TRBJ2-7,-,-,TGCAGCGTTGAATTCGGGGTGGGGGAGCAGTACTTC,CSVEFGVGEQYF
TRBV2,TRBJ2-2,-,-,TGTGCCAGCAGTCCGCAGGGGATTGGGAACACCGGGGAGCTGTTTTTT,CASSPQGIGNTGELFF
TRBV7-2,TRBJ2-7,TRBD1,-,TGTGCCAGCAGGCCGGGTACAAAGGGGGCTTACGAGCAGTACTTC,CASRPGTKGAYEQYF
TRBV28,TRBJ1-3,-,-,TGTGCCAGCAAATTCGGCGGGGGCGCGTTTGGAAACACCATATATTTT,CASKFGGGAFGNTIYF
TRBV4-3,TRBJ2-1,TRBD1,-,TGCGCCAGCAGCCAAGAAGGGACAGCCTATGAACCTAATGAGCAGTTCTTC,CASSQEGTAYEPNEQFF
TRBV2,TRBJ2-7,-,-,TGTGCCAGCAGTGAGGCGCTTTGGGGAGACGAGTACTTC,CASSEALWGDEYF
TRBV10-2,TRBJ2-2,TRBD2,-,TGCGCCAGCAGTCTTGGTAGCGGGAGGGACACCGGGGAGCTGTTTTTT,CASSLGSGRDTGELFF
TRBV7-2,TRBJ2-1,-,-,TGTGCCAGCAGCCCCGGGGTTACCTCCTACAATGAGCAGTTCTTC,CASSPGVTSYNEQFF
TRBV11-3,TRBJ2-7,TRBD2,few,TGTGCCAGCAGCCTGACTAGCGGCGCCTACGAGCAGTACTTC,CASSLTSGAYEQYF
TRBV6-4,TRBJ2-3,TRBD1,-,TGTGCCAGCAGTGCCTACGCCGGACAGGGCCCAGATACGCAGTATTTT,CASSAYAGQGPDTQYF
TRBV15,TRBJ2-1,-,-,TGTGCCACCAGCAGAGACTGGGCTAGCACCCGCTACAATGAGCAGTTCTTC,CATSRDWASTRYNEQFF
TRBV7-2,TRBJ2-3,TRBD2,-,TGTGCCAGCAGCCTGACTAGCGGGAGTGCAGATACGCAGTATTTT,CASSLTSGSADTQYF
TRBV7-2,TRBJ2-2,TRBD2,-,TGTGCCAGCAACGATCTACCTAGCGGGGTGGCCGGGGAGCTGTTTTTT,CASNDLPSGVAGELFF
TRBV28,TRBJ2-2,-,-,TGTGCCAGCAGTTTAGGGCAGAACACCGGGGAGCTGTTTTTT,CASSLGQNTGELFF
TRBV18,TRBJ1-5,-,-,TGTGCCAGCTCACTAGGGGGTCCAAGCCTGCATTTT,CASSLGGPSLHF
TRBV18,TRBJ2-7,TRBD1,-,TGTGCCAGCTCACCACTATCCCCCGCCGGGACAGGGTCCTACGAGCAGTACTTC,CASSPLSPAGTGSYEQYF
TRBV7-9,TRBJ1-1,-,-,TGTGCCAGCAGCTTAGCGCTAAGTGACAGGAAAGCTTTCTTT,CASSLALSDRKAFF
TRBV27,TRBJ1-5,-,few,TGTGCCAGTGCACAGGTTTCCCTCAATCAGCCCCAGCATTTT,CASAQVSLNQPQHF
TRBV5-1,TRBJ2-1,-,few,TGCGCCAGCAGCTTGGAACCCAGGGCAGTCTATGAGCAGTTCTTC,CASSLEPRAVYEQFF
TRBV19,TRBJ1-1,-,-,TGTGCCAGTGTGGGGGGGCTCCTGAACACTGAAGCTTTCTTT,CASVGGLLNTEAFF
TRBV5-6,TRBJ2-7,-,-,TGTGCCAGCAGCTTGGGGACCGAGGGATTGGAGCAGTACTTC,CASSLGTEGLEQYF
TRBV14,TRBJ2-1,-,-,TGTGCCAGCAGCCAAGGGCCGCCCTCCTACAATGAGCAGTTCTTC,CASSQGPPSYNEQFF
TRBV7-2,TRBJ1-2,-,few,TGTGCCAGCAGCTTATCCGGTCTGGTCAACGACTATGGCTACACCTTC,CASSLSGLVNDYGYTF
TRBV27,TRBJ2-5,-,few,TGTGCCAGCAGTTTAAGCCTAGCGGAGACCCAGTACTTC,CASSLSLAETQYF
TRBV19,TRBJ1-2,-,-,TGTGCCAGTACCCCCGGACTGGCCTATGGCTACACCTTC,CASTPGLAYGYTF
TRBV29-1,TRBJ1-1,-,-,TGCAGCGTACGCGGCAGGGATTTCATGAACACTGAAGCTTTCTTT,CSVRGRDFMNTEAFF
TRBV28,TRBJ1-5,-,-,TGTGCCAGCAGTCCCGGAACAGGGCTCGCTAGCAATCAGCCCCAGCATTTT,CASSPGTGLASNQPQHF
TRBV4-3,TRBJ1-4,-,-,TGCGCCAGCAGCCAGGACTGGGGTGAAAAACTGTTTTTT,CASSQDWGEKLFF
TRBV11-3,TRBJ2-7,TRBD2,-,TGTGCCAGCAGCTACGGACTAGCGGGAACCTCCTACGAGCAGTACTTC,CASSYGLAGTSYEQYF
TRBV28,TRBJ1-5,-,-,TGTGCCAGCAGTTTGACCGGGACAAGCAATCAGCCCCAGCATTTT,CASSLTGTSNQPQHF
TRBV5-5,TRBJ2-7,-,-,TGTGCCAGCAGCCCTAATATCTACGAGCAGTACTTC,CASSPNIYEQYF
TRBV7-2,TRBJ1-6,-,-,TGTGCCAGCAGCTTCCCCAGGGTTGATTCACCCCTCCACTTT,CASSFPRVDSPLHF
TRBV28,TRBJ2-3,TRBD2,-,TGTGCCAGCAGTTTAGAGGCTAGCGGGCATGGGAACACAGATACGCAGTATTTT,CASSLEASGHGNTDTQYF
TRBV19,TRBJ2-7,TRBD1,-,TGTGCCAGTAGACCGTCGGGACAGGGGTATCGGGAGCAGTACTTC,CASRPSGQGYREQYF
TRBV10-3,TRBJ1-4,-,-,TGTGCCAGGGGGGTTTTTGAAAAACTGTTTTTT,CARGVFEKLFF
TRBV5-4,TRBJ2-2,TRBD1,-,TGTGCCAGCAGCTTGGGGGGACAGATCGACACCGGGGAGCTGTTTTTT,CASSLGGQIDTGELFF
TRBV2,TRBJ2-7,TRBD1,-,TGTGCCAGCACCGGGACAGGGGCCCACGAGCAGTACTTC,CASTGTGAHEQYF
TRBV19,TRBJ2-2,TRBD2,-,TGTGCCAGTAGTACGACTAGCGGGAGCCCCGGGGAGCTGTTTTTT,CASSTTSGSPGELFF
TRBV7-9,TRBJ1-2,-,few,TGTGCCAGCAGCCTCCCAGGAAGACATGGCTACACCTTC,CASSLPGRHGYTF
TRBV2,TRBJ1-3,-,-,TGTGCCAGCAGTGTGGGCCAGGCTATCTCTGGAAACACCATATATTTT,CASSVGQAISGNTIYF